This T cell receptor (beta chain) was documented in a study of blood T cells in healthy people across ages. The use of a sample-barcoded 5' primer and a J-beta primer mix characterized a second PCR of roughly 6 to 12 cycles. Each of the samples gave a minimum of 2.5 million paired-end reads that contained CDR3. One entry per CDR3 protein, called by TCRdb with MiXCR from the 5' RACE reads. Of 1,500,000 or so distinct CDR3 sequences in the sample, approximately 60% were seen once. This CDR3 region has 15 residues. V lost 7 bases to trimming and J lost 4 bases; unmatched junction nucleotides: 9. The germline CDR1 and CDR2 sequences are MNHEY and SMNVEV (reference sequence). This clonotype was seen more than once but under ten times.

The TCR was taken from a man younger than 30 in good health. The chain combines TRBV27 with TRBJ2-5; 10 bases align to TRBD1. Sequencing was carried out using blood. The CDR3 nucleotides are TGTGCCAGCATTTCCGGGACAGGGGTCGGAGAGACCCAGTACTTC. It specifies CASISGTGVGETQYF.